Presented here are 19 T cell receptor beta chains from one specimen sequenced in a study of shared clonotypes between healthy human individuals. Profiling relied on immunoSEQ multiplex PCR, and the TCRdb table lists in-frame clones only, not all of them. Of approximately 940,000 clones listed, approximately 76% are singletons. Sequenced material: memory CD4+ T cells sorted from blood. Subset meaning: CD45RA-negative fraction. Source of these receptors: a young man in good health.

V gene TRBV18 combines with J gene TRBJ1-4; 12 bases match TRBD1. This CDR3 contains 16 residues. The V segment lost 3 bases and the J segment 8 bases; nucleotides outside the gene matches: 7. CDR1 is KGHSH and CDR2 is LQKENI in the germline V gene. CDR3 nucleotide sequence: TGTGCCAGCTCACCGGGACAGGGGGCCGGGGACGAAAAACTGTTTTTT. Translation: CASSPGQGAGDEKLFF. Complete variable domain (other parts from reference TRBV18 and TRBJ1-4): NAGVMQNPRHLVRRRGQEARLRCSPMKGHSHVYWYRQLPEEGLKFMVYLQKENIIDESGMPKERFSAEFPKEGPSILRIQQVVRGDSAAYFCASSPGQGAGDEKLFFGSGTQLSVL.

The CDR3 spells CASSVDRIYGYTF. Here the CDR3 DNA reads TGTGCCAGCAGTGTGGACAGGATCTATGGCTACACCTTC. J is TRBJ1-2 and V is TRBV6-1; 7 bases agree with TRBD1. The CDR3 spans 13 residues. Germline V CDR1 and CDR2: MNHNS, SASEGT. After removal of 4 bases from V and 4 bases from J, the junction contained 3 bases not matched to a gene.

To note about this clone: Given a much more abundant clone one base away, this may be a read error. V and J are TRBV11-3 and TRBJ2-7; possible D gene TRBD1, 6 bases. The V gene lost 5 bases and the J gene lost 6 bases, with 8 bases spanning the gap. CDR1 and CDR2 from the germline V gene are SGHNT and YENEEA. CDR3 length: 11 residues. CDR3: CASSQDSEQYF. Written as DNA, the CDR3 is TGTGCCAGCAGCCAGGACAGCGAGCAGTACTTC.

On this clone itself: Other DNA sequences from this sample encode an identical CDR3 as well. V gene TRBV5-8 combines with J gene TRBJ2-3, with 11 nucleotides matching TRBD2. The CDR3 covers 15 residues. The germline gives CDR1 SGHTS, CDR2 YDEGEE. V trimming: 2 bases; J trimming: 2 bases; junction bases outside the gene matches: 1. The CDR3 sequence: CASSLLAGVTDTQYF. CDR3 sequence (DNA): TGTGCCAGCAGCTTACTAGCGGGAGTCACAGATACGCAGTATTTT.

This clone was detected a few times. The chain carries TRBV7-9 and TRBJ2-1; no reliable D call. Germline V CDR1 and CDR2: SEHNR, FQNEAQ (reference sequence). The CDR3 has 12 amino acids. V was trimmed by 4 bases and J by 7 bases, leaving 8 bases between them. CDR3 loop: CASSSPLNEQFF. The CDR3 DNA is TGTGCCAGCAGCTCCCCATTAAATGAGCAGTTCTTC.

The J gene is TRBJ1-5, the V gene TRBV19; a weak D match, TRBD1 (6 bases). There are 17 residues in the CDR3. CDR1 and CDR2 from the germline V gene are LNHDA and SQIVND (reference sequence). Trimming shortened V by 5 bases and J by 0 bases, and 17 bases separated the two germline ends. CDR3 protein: CASSRTANINSNQPQHF. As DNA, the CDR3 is TGTGCCAGTAGTCGGACAGCTAACATTAATAGCAATCAGCCCCAGCATTTT.

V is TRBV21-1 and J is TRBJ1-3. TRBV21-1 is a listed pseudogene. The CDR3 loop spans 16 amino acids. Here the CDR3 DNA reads TGTGCCAGCAGCAAAGTCCAGTCTAACAACGGAAACACCATATATTTT. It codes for CASSKVQSNNGNTIYF.

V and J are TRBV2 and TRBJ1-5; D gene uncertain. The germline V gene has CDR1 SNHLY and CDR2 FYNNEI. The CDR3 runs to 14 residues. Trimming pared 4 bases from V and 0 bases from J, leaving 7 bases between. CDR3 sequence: CASSVGVSNQPQHF. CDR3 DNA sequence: TGTGCCAGCAGTGTTGGGGTTAGCAATCAGCCCCAGCATTTT.

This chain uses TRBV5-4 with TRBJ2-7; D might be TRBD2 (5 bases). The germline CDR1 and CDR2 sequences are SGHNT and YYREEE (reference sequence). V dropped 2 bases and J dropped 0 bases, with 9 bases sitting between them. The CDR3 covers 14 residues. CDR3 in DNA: TGTGCCAGCAGCTTTGGAGGTACCTCCTACGAGCAGTACTTC. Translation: CASSFGGTSYEQYF.

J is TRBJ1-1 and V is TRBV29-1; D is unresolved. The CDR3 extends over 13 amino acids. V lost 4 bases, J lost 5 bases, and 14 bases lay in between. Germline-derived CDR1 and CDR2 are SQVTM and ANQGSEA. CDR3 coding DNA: TGCAGCGTTGTCAGATTTTGGCCTACTGAAGCTTTCTTT. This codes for CSVVRFWPTEAFF. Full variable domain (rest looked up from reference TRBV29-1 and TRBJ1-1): SAVISQKPSRDICQRGTSLTIQCQVDSQVTMMFWYRQQPGQSLTLIATANQGSEATYESGFVIDKFPISRPNLTFSTLTVSNMSPEDSSIYLCSVVRFWPTEAFFGQGTRLTVV.

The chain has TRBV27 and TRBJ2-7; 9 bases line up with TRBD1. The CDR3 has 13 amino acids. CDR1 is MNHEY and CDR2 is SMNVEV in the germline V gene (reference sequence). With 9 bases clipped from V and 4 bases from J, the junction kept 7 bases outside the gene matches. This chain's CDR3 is CASATGGRYEQYF. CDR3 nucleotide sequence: TGTGCCAGTGCGACAGGGGGTAGGTACGAGCAGTACTTC.

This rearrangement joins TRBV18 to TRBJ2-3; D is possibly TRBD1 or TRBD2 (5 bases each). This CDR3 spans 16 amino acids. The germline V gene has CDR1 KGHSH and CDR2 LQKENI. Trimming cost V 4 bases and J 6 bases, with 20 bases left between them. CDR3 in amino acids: CASSHPNRDERDTQYF. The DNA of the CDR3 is TGTGCCAGCTCACACCCGAACCGGGACGAAAGGGATACGCAGTATTTT.

The CDR3 DNA sequence: TGCGCCAGCAAAGAAGCGGGAGGAACAGATACGCAGTATTTT. The encoded protein is CASKEAGGTDTQYF. J is TRBJ2-3 and V is TRBV5-1; 9 nucleotides line up with TRBD2. The CDR3 loop spans 14 amino acids. After removal of 6 bases from V and 3 bases from J, the junction contained 5 bases not matched to a gene. Looked up from germline, CDR1 is SGHRS and CDR2 is YFSETQ.

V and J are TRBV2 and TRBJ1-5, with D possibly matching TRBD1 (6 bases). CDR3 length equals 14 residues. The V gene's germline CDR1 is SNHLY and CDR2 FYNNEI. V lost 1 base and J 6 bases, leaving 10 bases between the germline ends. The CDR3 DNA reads TGTGCCAGCAGTGAAGAACAGGGTAGTCAGCCCCAGCATTTT. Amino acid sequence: CASSEEQGSQPQHF.

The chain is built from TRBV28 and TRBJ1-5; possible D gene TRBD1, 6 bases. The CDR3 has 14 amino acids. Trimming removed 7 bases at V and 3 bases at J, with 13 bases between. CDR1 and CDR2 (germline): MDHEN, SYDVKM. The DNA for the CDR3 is TGTGCCAGCAACTTTGGGGGCCTCAATCAGCCCCAGCATTTT. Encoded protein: CASNFGGLNQPQHF.

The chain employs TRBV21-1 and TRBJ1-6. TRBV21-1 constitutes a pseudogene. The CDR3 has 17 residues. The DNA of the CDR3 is TGTGCCAGCATCAACGGGGGGCCTCGGGAGGGGTGTTCACCCCTCCACTTT. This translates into CASINGGPREGCSPLHF.

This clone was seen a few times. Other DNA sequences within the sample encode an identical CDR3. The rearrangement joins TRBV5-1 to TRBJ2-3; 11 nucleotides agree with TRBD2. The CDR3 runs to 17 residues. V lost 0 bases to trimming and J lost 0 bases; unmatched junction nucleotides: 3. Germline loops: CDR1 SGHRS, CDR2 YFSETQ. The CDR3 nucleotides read TGCGCCAGCAGCTTGGTAGCGGGGGGGCCGAGCACAGATACGCAGTATTTT. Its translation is CASSLVAGGPSTDTQYF.

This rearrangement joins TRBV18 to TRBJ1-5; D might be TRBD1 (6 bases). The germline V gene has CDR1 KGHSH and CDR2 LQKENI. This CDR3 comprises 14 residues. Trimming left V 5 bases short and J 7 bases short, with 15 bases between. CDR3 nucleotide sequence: TGTGCCAGCTCAAGTCTGGGGGCCGGGCAGCCCCAGCATTTT. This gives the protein CASSSLGAGQPQHF.

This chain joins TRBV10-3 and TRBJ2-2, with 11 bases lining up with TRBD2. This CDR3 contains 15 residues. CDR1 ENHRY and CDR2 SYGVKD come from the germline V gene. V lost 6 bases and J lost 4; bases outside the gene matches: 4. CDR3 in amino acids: CAIRGTSGGTGELFF. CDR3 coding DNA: TGTGCCATCAGGGGTACTAGCGGGGGCACCGGGGAGCTGTTTTTT.